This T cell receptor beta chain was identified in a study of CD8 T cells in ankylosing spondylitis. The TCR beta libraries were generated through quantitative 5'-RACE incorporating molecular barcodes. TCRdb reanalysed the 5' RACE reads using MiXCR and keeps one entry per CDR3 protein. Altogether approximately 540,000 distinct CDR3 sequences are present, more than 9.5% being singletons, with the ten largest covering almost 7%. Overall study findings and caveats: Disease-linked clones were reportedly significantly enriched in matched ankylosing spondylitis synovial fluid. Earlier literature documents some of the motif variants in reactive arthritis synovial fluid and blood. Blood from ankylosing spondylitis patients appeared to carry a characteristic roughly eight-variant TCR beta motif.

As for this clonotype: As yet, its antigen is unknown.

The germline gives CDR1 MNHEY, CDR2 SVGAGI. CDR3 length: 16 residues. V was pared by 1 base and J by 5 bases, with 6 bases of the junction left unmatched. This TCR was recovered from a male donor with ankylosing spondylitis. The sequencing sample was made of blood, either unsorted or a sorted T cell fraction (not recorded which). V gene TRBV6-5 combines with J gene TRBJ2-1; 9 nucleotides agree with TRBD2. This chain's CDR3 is CASSYFAGGPHNEQFF. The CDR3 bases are TGTGCCAGCAGTTACTTTGCGGGAGGGCCCCACAATGAGCAGTTCTTC.